Following are 9 T cell receptor beta chains from one sample sequenced in a study of T cell changes during pregnancy in multiple sclerosis. Method: immunoSEQ multiplex PCR; TCRdb's copy keeps in-frame clones and lacks some. The table has some 81,000 clones, about 93% seen once. The sample consisted of peripheral blood, taken after pregnancy. The receptors here all came from a female donor in good health, enrolled as a control in a pregnancy study.

This clone has just one count. This chain uses TRBV9 with TRBJ2-1, with TRBD1 as a possible D gene (6 bases). Germline CDR1 reads SGDLS; CDR2 reads YYNGEE. V gave up 4 bases and J gave up 6 bases, with 17 bases separating them. The CDR3 extends over 15 amino acids. CDR3 DNA: TGTGCCAGCAGCATCGGGACATCAACGCGCAATGAGCAGTTCTTC. This translates into CASSIGTSTRNEQFF.

The CDR3 protein is CASSPPRTSGRGELFF. CDR3 sequence (DNA): TGTGCCAGCAGTCCCCCTCGGACTAGCGGGCGTGGGGAGCTGTTTTTT. V usage is TRBV28 and J usage is TRBJ2-2; 11 bases fit TRBD2. Germline values: CDR1 MDHEN, CDR2 SYDVKM. This CDR3 comprises 16 residues. V trimming: 5 bases; J trimming: 8 bases; junction bases outside the gene matches: 10.

For the CDR3, the DNA is TGTGCCTCATCACCAGGGAGCAATCAGCCCCAGCATTTT. Amino acids: CASSPGSNQPQHF. This chain uses TRBV10-3 with TRBJ1-5; D is possibly TRBD1 (5 bases). V was pared by 11 bases and J by 1 base, with 12 bases between. The CDR3 runs 13 residues. Germline values: CDR1 ENHRY, CDR2 SYGVKD.

The J gene is TRBJ1-4, the V gene TRBV6-6, with D possibly matching TRBD1 (5 bases). This CDR3 comprises 14 residues. V lost 8 bases and J 2 bases, leaving 12 bases between the germline ends. CDR1 and CDR2 from the germline V gene are MNHNY and SVGAGI (reference sequence). The CDR3 coding sequence is TGTGCCAGCCGCTATGGGGCGACTAATGAAAAACTGTTTTTT. It specifies CASRYGATNEKLFF.

The chain recombines TRBV7-3 with TRBJ2-5, with a weak D call TRBD1 (5 bases). V lost 3 bases to trimming and J lost 3 bases, with 14 bases between them. The CDR3 runs 15 residues. CDR1 SGHTA and CDR2 FQGTGA come from the germline V gene. The CDR3 spells CASSLMGPGEETQYF. The CDR3 DNA is TGTGCCAGCAGCTTGATGGGGCCAGGCGAAGAGACCCAGTACTTC.

This clone appeared once. The chain is built from TRBV10-2 and TRBJ2-2; 15 bases match TRBD2. Losses at the gene ends were 4 bases for V and 7 bases for J; bases not matched to a gene: 7. CDR1 WSHSY and CDR2 SAAADI come from the germline V gene. The CDR3 sequence is 17 residues long. The CDR3 DNA is TGCGCCAGCAGTGGGAGGACTAGCGGGGGGGCGAACGGGGAGCTGTTTTTT. This gives the protein CASSGRTSGGANGELFF.

V is TRBV19 and J is TRBJ2-1; 11 bases match TRBD2. This CDR3 region has 19 residues. V lost 4 bases, J lost 10 bases, and 21 bases stayed unmatched. The germline V gene encodes CDR1 LNHDA and CDR2 SQIVND (reference sequence). CDR3 sequence: CASSSIAYGILAGVREQFF. The CDR3 DNA reads as TGTGCCAGTAGTAGTATTGCTTATGGGATACTAGCGGGAGTTCGGGAGCAGTTCTTC.

The chain recombines TRBV30 with TRBJ2-5, with a tentative D call TRBD2 (8 bases). Trimming shortened V by 8 bases and J by 1 base, and 26 bases separated the two germline ends. CDR1 and CDR2 (germline): GTSNPN, SVGIG (reference sequence). This CDR3 is built from 17 residues. The CDR3 sequence is CAARRGLAGARQETQYF. For the CDR3, the DNA is TGTGCCGCCCGTAGGGGGCTAGCGGGTGCCCGCCAAGAGACCCAGTACTTC.

This clone was counted a few times. The genes are TRBV5-1 and TRBJ2-5; 8 positions agree with TRBD2. Germline V gene sequence: CDR1 SGHRS, CDR2 YFSETQ. J was trimmed by 3 bases and V by 0 bases; bases with no gene match: 7. This CDR3 spans 16 amino acids. In DNA, the CDR3 is TGCGCCAGCAGCTTGGGAGCGGGAGTTGCCAAAGAGACCCAGTACTTC. Its translation: CASSLGAGVAKETQYF.